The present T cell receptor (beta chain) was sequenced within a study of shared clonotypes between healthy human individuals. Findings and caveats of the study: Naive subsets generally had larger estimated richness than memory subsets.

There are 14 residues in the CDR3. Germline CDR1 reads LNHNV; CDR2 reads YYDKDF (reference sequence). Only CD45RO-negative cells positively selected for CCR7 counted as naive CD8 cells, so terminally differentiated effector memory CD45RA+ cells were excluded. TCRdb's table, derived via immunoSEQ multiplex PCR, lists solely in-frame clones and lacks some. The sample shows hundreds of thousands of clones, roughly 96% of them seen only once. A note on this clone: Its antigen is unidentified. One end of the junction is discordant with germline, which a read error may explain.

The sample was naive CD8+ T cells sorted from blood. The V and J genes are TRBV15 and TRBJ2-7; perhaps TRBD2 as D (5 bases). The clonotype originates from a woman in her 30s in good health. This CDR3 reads CATSRVPSSNEQYF. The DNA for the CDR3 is TGTGCCACCAGCAGAGTCCCTAGCTCCAACGAGCAGTACTTC. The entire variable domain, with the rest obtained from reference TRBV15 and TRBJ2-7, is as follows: DAMVIQNPRYQVTQFGKPVTLSCSQTLNHNVMYWYQQKSSQAPKLLFHYYDKDFNNEADTPDNFQSRRPNTSFCFLDIRSPGLGDTAMYLCATSRVPSSNEQYFGPGTRLTVT.